This T cell receptor beta chain was obtained from a study of technical replicates of blood from a few donors. CDR3 length equals 14 residues. Trimming took 5 bases from V and 9 from J; bases not matched to a gene: 9. Germline CDR1 and CDR2: SGHNT and YENEEA. Only in-frame clones appear in the TCRdb table, and some are missing; sequencing was by immunoSEQ multiplex PCR. The table includes more than 70,000 clones, roughly 96% detected once. The TCR comes from a human donor in good health. The sequenced sample consisted of T cells isolated from PBMCs. This sequence joins TRBV11-3 and TRBJ2-1; TRBD1 matches at 8 bases. This CDR3 is CASSHTGQGGEQFF. Here the CDR3 DNA reads TGTGCCAGCAGCCACACAGGACAGGGCGGTGAGCAGTTCTTC.